These 5 T cell receptor beta chains share one sample of origin, sequenced in a study of blood T cell repertoires in COVID-19 (dated by TCRdb to the early 2020s). The receptor library was made with the immunoSEQ multiplex PCR assay. The table was pulled from immuneACCESS by TCRdb, which kept in-frame rearrangements only. Such tables lose some clones; where checked, under half of the loss comes from unresolved V genes, and the rest has no known cause. Here the sample has more than 400,000 clones; less than 95% occur a single time. In total, the top ten clones hold about 0.63% of the sample. The sequenced sample consisted of PBMCs or T cells enriched from blood (not recorded which). These receptors all come from a man aged 18 to 29 who had recovered from COVID-19.

CDR3 protein: CASSPGLAQGWPDTQYF. CDR3 nucleotides: TGTGCCAGCAGTCCGGGACTAGCGCAGGGGTGGCCGGATACGCAGTATTTT. The chain links TRBV2 to TRBJ2-3, with 10 bases fitting TRBD2. V lost 5 bases and J lost 6; bases outside the gene matches: 14. The CDR3 is made up of 17 amino acids. The germline V gene encodes CDR1 SNHLY and CDR2 FYNNEI.

The rearrangement joins TRBV3-1 (or the pseudogene TRBV3-2) to TRBJ1-1, with D maybe TRBD1 (6 bases). The V end lost 5 bases, the J end lost 5 bases, and 18 bases lay between the germline ends. The germline V gene has CDR1 LGHDT and CDR2 YNNKEL (reference sequence). This CDR3 spans 15 amino acids. The CDR3 protein is CASSSLGGGGTEAFF. The DNA of the CDR3 is TGTGCCAGCAGCAGTTTGGGAGGGGGAGGGACTGAAGCTTTCTTT.

On this clone itself: This specimen includes other DNA sequences encoding the same CDR3. The chain has TRBV3-1 (or the pseudogene TRBV3-2) and TRBJ2-1; 11 bases match TRBD2. Per germline, CDR1 LGHDT and CDR2 YNNKEL (reference sequence). The CDR3 has 14 amino acids. J was trimmed by 4 bases and V by 5 bases; bases with no gene match: 1. CDR3 coding DNA: TGTGCCAGCAGCGGGACTAGCGGATACAATGAGCAGTTCTTC. Translating gives CASSGTSGYNEQFF.

This chain uses TRBV5-1 with TRBJ2-3; 7 nucleotides line up with TRBD2. Germline loops: CDR1 SGHRS, CDR2 YFSETQ. This CDR3 contains 20 residues. V dropped 2 bases and J dropped 2; count of bases not matched to a gene: 20. The CDR3: CASSLGLFRPSSGNTDTQYF. CDR3 coding DNA: TGCGCCAGCAGCTTAGGCCTCTTCCGGCCGTCTAGCGGCAACACAGATACGCAGTATTTT.

The chain links TRBV5-1 to TRBJ2-5, with 8 bases matching TRBD2. CDR3 size: 14 residues. After removal of 7 bases from V and 2 bases from J, the junction contained 7 bases not matched to a gene. The V gene's germline CDR1 is SGHRS and CDR2 YFSETQ. The CDR3 here is CASSISGEQETQYF. DNA for the CDR3: TGCGCCAGCTCGATTAGCGGGGAACAAGAGACCCAGTACTTC.